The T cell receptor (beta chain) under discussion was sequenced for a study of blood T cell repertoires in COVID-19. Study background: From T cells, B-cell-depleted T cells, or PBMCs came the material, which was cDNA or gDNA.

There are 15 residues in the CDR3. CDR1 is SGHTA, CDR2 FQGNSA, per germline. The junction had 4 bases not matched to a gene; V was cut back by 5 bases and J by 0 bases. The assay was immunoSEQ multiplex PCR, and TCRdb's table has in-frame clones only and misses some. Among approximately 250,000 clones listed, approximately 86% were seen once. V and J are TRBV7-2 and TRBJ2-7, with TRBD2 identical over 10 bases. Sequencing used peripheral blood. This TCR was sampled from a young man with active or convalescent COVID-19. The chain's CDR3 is CASSQAGGISYEQYF. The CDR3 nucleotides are TGTGCCAGCAGCCAAGCGGGGGGGATCTCCTACGAGCAGTACTTC.